There are a few counts of the clone carrying this T cell receptor (beta chain). What it binds is unknown. Each CDR3 protein is one row after TCRdb ran MiXCR on the RT-PCR reads. The table has some 190,000 distinct CDR3 sequences, approximately 15% seen once; the top ten hold approximately 24%. The V segment lost 0 bases and the J segment 1 base; nucleotides outside the gene matches: 7. This CDR3 contains 17 residues. The germline CDR1 and CDR2 sequences are LGHNA and YSLEER. The data belong to a study of response to subunit inactivated influenza vaccine. Findings of the study overall: There was a suggestion from the authors that each seasonal influenza vaccination recruits few new T cells.

The clonotype was recovered from a man in his forties or fifties who received an inactivated influenza vaccine. Source: CD8+ T cells sorted from PBMCs, taken around 5 days after vaccination. The V gene is TRBV4-3, the J gene TRBJ2-3, with 7 bases that match TRBD1. The CDR3, as DNA: TGCGCCAGCAGCCAAGACCCTGGACAGGTTGGCACAGATACGCAGTATTTT. It specifies CASSQDPGQVGTDTQYF.